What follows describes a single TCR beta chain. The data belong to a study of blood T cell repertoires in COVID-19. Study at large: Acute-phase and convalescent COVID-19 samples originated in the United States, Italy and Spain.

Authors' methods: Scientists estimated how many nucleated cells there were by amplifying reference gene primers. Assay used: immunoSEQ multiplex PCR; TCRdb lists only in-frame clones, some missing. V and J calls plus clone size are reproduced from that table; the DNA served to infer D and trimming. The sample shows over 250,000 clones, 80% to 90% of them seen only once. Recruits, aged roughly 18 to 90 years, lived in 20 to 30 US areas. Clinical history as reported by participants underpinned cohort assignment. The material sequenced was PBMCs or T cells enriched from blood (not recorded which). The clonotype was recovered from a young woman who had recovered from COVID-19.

The CDR3 protein is CASRGSGHPNTEAFF. The CDR3, as DNA: TGTGCCAGCAGGGGATCGGGACACCCGAACACTGAAGCTTTCTTT. The chain recombines TRBV11-1 with TRBJ1-1; TRBD1 is a possible D gene (6 bases). The CDR3 runs 15 residues. V lost 6 bases, J lost 1 base, and 15 bases lay in between. Per the germline V gene, CDR1 is SGHAT and CDR2 is FQDESV (reference sequence).